The 20 T cell receptor beta chains presented below share a single source sample, sequenced in a study of T cell changes during pregnancy in multiple sclerosis. Sequencing was performed with immunoSEQ multiplex PCR; in TCRdb, only in-frame clones are kept and a portion is missing. Of approximately 36,000 clones detected, 88% appear once; the ten largest clones hold around 7%. The material sequenced was CD8+ T cells from peripheral blood mononuclear cells, taken in the third trimester of pregnancy. The receptors stem from a female donor with multiple sclerosis, enrolled in a pregnancy study.

The chain carries TRBV19 and TRBJ1-5; no definite D call. With 0 bases removed from V and 11 bases from J, the gap between germline ends came to 11 bases. Germline lookup yields CDR1 LNHDA and CDR2 SQIVND (reference sequence). The CDR3 contains 13 residues. The CDR3 DNA follows: TGTGCCAGTAGTATAGACGGTGAACTTTCCCAGCATTTT. Protein: CASSIDGELSQHF.

The CDR3 loop is CASTPGGTYEQYF. DNA for the CDR3: TGTGCCAGCACCCCCGGCGGCACCTACGAGCAGTACTTC. The chain uses TRBV7-9 and TRBJ2-7; unclear D gene. Trimming shortened V by 7 bases and J by 2 bases, and 12 bases separated the two germline ends. The CDR3 covers 13 residues. Germline CDR1 reads SEHNR; CDR2 reads FQNEAQ (reference sequence). Supplemented by reference TRBV7-9 and TRBJ2-7, the full variable domain reads DTGVSQNPRHKITKRGQNVTFRCDPISEHNRLYWYRQTLGQGPEFLTYFQNEAQLEKSRLLSDRFSAERPKGSFSTLEIQRTEQGDSAMYLCASTPGGTYEQYFGPGTRLTVT.

The chain has TRBV7-9 and TRBJ1-1; D ambiguous. CDR1 is SEHNR, CDR2 FQNEAQ, per germline (reference sequence). The CDR3 length is 15 residues. V lost 0 bases and J lost 4, with 12 bases in between. The CDR3 sequence: CASSLALSVITEAFF. In nucleotides, the CDR3 is TGTGCCAGCAGCTTAGCGCTTTCAGTTATCACTGAAGCTTTCTTT.

V and J are TRBV19 and TRBJ1-1, with 8 bases aligning to TRBD1. V lost 5 bases, J lost 5 bases, and 13 bases stayed unmatched. This CDR3 has 16 residues. CDR1 is LNHDA and CDR2 is SQIVND in the germline V gene (reference sequence). The CDR3 DNA reads as TGTGCCAGTAGTGGGGGGGTGACAGGGGTGGATACTGAAGCTTTCTTT. It specifies CASSGGVTGVDTEAFF.

V gene TRBV15 combines with J gene TRBJ2-7; weak D call: TRBD1 (6 bases). The CDR3 is made up of 13 amino acids. Per germline, CDR1 LNHNV and CDR2 YYDKDF (reference sequence). Between the trimmed V and J ends, which lost 3 bases and 5 bases, there was a span of 11 bases. The CDR3 nucleotides are TGTGCCACCAGCAGCCTACAGGGTGACGAGCAGTACTTC. It codes for CATSSLQGDEQYF.

The J gene is TRBJ2-3, the V gene TRBV30; D call uncertain. This CDR3 is built from 14 residues. V was trimmed by 4 bases and J by 1 base, leaving 12 bases between them. Germline V gives CDR1 GTSNPN, CDR2 SVGIG (reference sequence). The CDR3 DNA is TGTGCCTGGACCCCGTGGCCAGGCACAGATACGCAGTATTTT. Amino acids: CAWTPWPGTDTQYF.

In this sample, this clone turned up a few times. This chain's CDR3 is CASSWGQGSGYGYTF. The CDR3, as DNA: TGCGCCAGCAGCTGGGGACAGGGATCAGGCTATGGCTACACCTTC. The chain combines TRBV5-1 with TRBJ1-2; 9 bases are a match to TRBD1. The V gene end was trimmed by 3 bases and the J gene end by 4 bases; junction bases not matched to a gene: 7. This CDR3 region has 15 residues. Germline CDR1 SGHRS, CDR2 YFSETQ.

V is TRBV19 and J is TRBJ2-5, with 10 bases aligning to TRBD1. The CDR3 runs to 16 residues. Germline CDR1 is LNHDA and CDR2 is SQIVND (reference sequence). Unmatched junction bases numbered 7, after V lost 1 base and J lost 5 bases. CDR3 region: CASSIGLTGGRETQYF. In DNA, the CDR3 is TGTGCCAGTAGTATAGGGCTGACAGGGGGCAGGGAGACCCAGTACTTC. The whole variable domain, filled in from reference TRBV19 and TRBJ2-5, reads DGGITQSPKYLFRKEGQNVTLSCEQNLNHDAMYWYRQDPGQGLRLIYYSQIVNDFQKGDIAEGYSVSREKKESFPLTVTSAQKNPTAFYLCASSIGLTGGRETQYFGPGTRLLVL.

The table lists this clone with a few counts. The chain uses TRBV27 and TRBJ1-1, with no clear D. Germline V CDR1 and CDR2: MNHEY, SMNVEV (reference sequence). Trimming left V 4 bases short and J 1 base short, with 10 bases between. This CDR3 has 14 residues. CDR3 sequence: CASSWNGGNTEAFF. The CDR3, as DNA: TGTGCCAGCAGTTGGAACGGAGGGAACACTGAAGCTTTCTTT.

The chain is built from TRBV28 and TRBJ2-3; D is unresolved. V lost 8 bases and J lost 3, with 15 bases in between. In germline, CDR1 is MDHEN, CDR2 SYDVKM. The CDR3 has 14 amino acids. DNA of the CDR3: TGTGCCAGCGGGCCTATGGGCGAAACAGATACGCAGTATTTT. It encodes CASGPMGETDTQYF.

This chain connects TRBV7-8 to TRBJ1-5, with D possibly TRBD1 on 6 matching bases. V lost 5 bases and J lost 0, with 14 bases in between. Germline CDR1 is SGHVS and CDR2 is FQNEAQ. CDR3 size: 16 residues. CDR3 region: CASSRGGLYSNQPQHF. In DNA form, the CDR3 reads TGTGCCAGCAGCCGCGGGGGGCTTTATAGCAATCAGCCCCAGCATTTT.

This rearrangement joins TRBV5-6 to TRBJ2-5, with D perhaps matching TRBD2 (6 bases). With 0 bases removed from V and 3 bases from J, the gap between germline ends came to 15 bases. The CDR3 contains 16 residues. Germline values: CDR1 SGHDT, CDR2 YYEEEE. The CDR3 bases are TGTGCCAGCAGCTTGGGGTTTGGGGGGACCAAAGAGACCCAGTACTTC. Its protein product is CASSLGFGGTKETQYF.

The chain employs TRBV5-4 and TRBJ2-7; possibly TRBD1 for D (5 bases). Germline V gene data show CDR1 as SGHNT and CDR2 as YYREEE (reference sequence). V gave up 0 bases and J gave up 6 bases, with 13 bases separating them. This CDR3 spans 14 amino acids. CDR3 sequence: CASSLGDGAGEQYF. CDR3 bases: TGTGCCAGCAGCTTGGGGGATGGGGCCGGCGAGCAGTACTTC.

J is TRBJ1-4 and V is TRBV6-1, with D possibly matching TRBD1 (5 bases). Germline lookup yields CDR1 MNHNS and CDR2 SASEGT. V was trimmed by 2 bases and J by 4 bases, leaving 11 bases between them. The CDR3 is 15 amino acids. The DNA of the CDR3 is TGTGCCAGCAGTGAATTCTCGGGGGGTAATGAAAAACTGTTTTTT. Its protein is CASSEFSGGNEKLFF.

In this sample, this clone turned up once. J is TRBJ2-7 and V is TRBV6-6, with 7 bases lining up with TRBD2. The CDR3 has 14 amino acids. The germline V gene encodes CDR1 MNHNY and CDR2 SVGAGI (reference sequence). V trimming: 6 bases; J trimming: 6 bases; junction bases outside the gene matches: 11. CDR3 sequence: CASRSSGWTSEQYF. DNA for the CDR3: TGTGCCAGCAGAAGTAGCGGGTGGACCTCCGAGCAGTACTTC.

This clone showed up just once. The chain has TRBV19 and TRBJ2-1, with 11 bases identical to TRBD2. Germline V gene lookup returns CDR1 LNHDA and CDR2 SQIVND (reference sequence). With 3 bases clipped from V and 7 bases from J, the junction kept 5 bases outside the gene matches. The CDR3 extends over 15 amino acids. Written as DNA, the CDR3 is TGTGCCAGTAGTATCATAGCGGGGGGGCCGAATGAGCAGTTCTTC. Protein sequence: CASSIIAGGPNEQFF.

The CDR3 DNA is TGTGCCAGCAGTTTGGGGGGAGGAGGCACTGAAGCTTTCTTT. It codes for CASSLGGGGTEAFF. The J gene is TRBJ1-1, the V gene TRBV27; a weak D match, TRBD1 (5 bases). The CDR3 sequence is 14 residues long. Per the germline V gene, CDR1 is MNHEY and CDR2 is SMNVEV (reference sequence). Between the trimmed V and J ends, which lost 3 bases and 4 bases, there was a span of 12 bases.

V is TRBV30 and J is TRBJ1-6, with TRBD1 matching 7 bases. CDR1 and CDR2 (germline): GTSNPN, SVGIG (reference sequence). This CDR3 contains 17 residues. After removal of 0 bases from V and 7 bases from J, the junction contained 12 bases not matched to a gene. The CDR3 DNA reads TGTGCCTGGAGTGTAGTCCAGCCCGGGACAGCCAATTCACCCCTCCACTTT. This encodes CAWSVVQPGTANSPLHF.

V gene TRBV7-2 combines with J gene TRBJ2-1, with 8 bases matching TRBD2. The CDR3 spans 15 residues. With 8 bases clipped from V and 6 bases from J, the junction kept 12 bases outside the gene matches. Germline values: CDR1 SGHTA, CDR2 FQGNSA. Here the CDR3 reads CASRGGRGVVNEQFF. The CDR3 nucleotides are TGTGCCAGCCGAGGGGGGCGGGGGGTAGTCAATGAGCAGTTCTTC.

The chain combines TRBV4-2 with TRBJ2-5, with TRBD2 identical over 7 bases. TRBJ2-7 explains the end of the DNA better; the J call may be wrong. CDR3 length: 15 residues. From germline, CDR1 is LGHNA and CDR2 YNFKEQ. Here the CDR3 reads CASSQERGSSYEQYF. In DNA form, the CDR3 reads TGTGCCAGCAGCCAAGAGCGGGGGAGCTCCTACGAGCAGTACTTC.